A single T cell receptor (beta chain) is shown here with its context. The junction departs from the called germline gene at one end, perhaps through a read error. These data originate in a study of blood T cell repertoires in COVID-19. In the study overall: Acute-phase and convalescent COVID-19 samples originated in the United States, Italy and Spain.

This study enrolled people aged about 18 to 95 from about two dozen US geographic areas. Assignments of participants to cohorts depended upon their own reported clinical history. Shortly before study entry, within 2 weeks, exposed participants had met a COVID-19 case. Assay: immunoSEQ multiplex PCR; the TCRdb copy retains only in-frame clones and omits some. The sample has around 250,000 clones, less than 95% seen once. Germline CDR1 SNHLY, CDR2 FYNNEI. The CDR3 runs to 12 residues. This chain uses TRBV2 with TRBJ2-7, with 7 bases identical to TRBD2. The material sequenced was PBMCs or T cells enriched from blood (not recorded which). The receptor comes from a man aged 40-55 years who had been exposed to COVID-19. CDR3 loop: CASSGREGTKPF. In DNA form, the CDR3 reads TGTGCCAGCAGTGGGAGGGAGGGGACCAAGCCGTTC.